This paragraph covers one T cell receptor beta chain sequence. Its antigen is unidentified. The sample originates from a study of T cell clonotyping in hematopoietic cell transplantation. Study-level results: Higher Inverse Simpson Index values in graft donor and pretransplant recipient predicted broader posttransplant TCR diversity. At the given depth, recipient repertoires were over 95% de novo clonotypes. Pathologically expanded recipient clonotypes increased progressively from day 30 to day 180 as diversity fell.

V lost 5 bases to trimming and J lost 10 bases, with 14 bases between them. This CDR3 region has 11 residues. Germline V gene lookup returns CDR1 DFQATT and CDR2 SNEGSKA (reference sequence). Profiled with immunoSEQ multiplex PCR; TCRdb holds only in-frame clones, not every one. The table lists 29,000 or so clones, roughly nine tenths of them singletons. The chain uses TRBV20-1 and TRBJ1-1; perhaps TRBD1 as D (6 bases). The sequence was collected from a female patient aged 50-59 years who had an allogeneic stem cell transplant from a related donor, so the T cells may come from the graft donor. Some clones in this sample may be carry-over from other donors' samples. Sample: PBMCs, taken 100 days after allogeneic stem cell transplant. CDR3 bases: TGCAGTGCTCGATGGACAGAGCGAGCTTTCTTT. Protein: CSARWTERAFF.